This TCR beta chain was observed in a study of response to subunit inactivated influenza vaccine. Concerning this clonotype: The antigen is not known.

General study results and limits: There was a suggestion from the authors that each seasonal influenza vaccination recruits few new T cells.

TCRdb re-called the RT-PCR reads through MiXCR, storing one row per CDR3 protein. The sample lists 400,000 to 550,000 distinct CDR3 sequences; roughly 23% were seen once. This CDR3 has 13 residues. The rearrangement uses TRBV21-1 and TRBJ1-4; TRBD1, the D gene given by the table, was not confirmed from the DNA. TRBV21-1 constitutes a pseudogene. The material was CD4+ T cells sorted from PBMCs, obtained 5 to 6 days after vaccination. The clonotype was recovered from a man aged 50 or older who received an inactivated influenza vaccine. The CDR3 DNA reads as TGTGCCAGCACCCAACGGACAGGAGAAAAACTGTTTTTT. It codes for CASTQRTGEKLFF.